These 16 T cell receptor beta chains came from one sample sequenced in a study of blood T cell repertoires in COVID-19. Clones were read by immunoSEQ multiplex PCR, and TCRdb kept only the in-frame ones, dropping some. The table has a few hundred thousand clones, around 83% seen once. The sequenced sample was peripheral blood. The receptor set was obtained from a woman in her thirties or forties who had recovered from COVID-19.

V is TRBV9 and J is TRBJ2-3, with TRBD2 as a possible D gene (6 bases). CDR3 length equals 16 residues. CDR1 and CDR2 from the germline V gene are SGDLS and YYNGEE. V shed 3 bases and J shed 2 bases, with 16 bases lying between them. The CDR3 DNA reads TGTGCCAGCAGCGCGGGGGTTAGCATCCTCACAGATACGCAGTATTTT. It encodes CASSAGVSILTDTQYF.

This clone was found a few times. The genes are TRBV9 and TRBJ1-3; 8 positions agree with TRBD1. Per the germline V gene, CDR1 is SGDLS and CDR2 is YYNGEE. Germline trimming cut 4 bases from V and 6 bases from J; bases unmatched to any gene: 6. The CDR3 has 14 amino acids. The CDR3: CASSPGQGVNTIYF. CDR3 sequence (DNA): TGTGCCAGCAGCCCCGGACAGGGTGTAAACACCATATATTTT.

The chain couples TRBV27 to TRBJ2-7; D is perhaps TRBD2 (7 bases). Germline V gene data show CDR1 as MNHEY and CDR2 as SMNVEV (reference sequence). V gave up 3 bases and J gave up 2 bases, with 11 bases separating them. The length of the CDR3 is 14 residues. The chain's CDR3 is CASSFAGATYEQYF. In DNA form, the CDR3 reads TGTGCCAGCAGTTTTGCGGGGGCAACCTACGAGCAGTACTTC.

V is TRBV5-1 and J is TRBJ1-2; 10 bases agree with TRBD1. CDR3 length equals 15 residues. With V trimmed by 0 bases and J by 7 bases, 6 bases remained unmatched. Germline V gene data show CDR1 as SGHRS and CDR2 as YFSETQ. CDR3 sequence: CASSLEGQGESGYTF. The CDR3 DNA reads TGCGCCAGCAGCTTGGAAGGACAGGGGGAGAGTGGCTACACCTTC.

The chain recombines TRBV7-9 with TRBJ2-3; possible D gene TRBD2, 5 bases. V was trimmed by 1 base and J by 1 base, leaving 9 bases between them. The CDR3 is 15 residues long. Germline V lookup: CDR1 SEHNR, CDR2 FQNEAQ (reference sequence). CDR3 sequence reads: CASSLGAGGTDTQYF. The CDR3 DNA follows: TGTGCCAGCAGCTTAGGGGCGGGTGGCACAGATACGCAGTATTTT.

CDR3 protein: CASSYGSSGTYEQYF. In DNA, the CDR3 is TGTGCCAGCAGTTACGGGTCTAGCGGAACCTACGAGCAGTACTTC. The chain has TRBV6-2 or TRBV6-3 and TRBJ2-7; 7 bases map to TRBD2. The CDR3 consists of 15 residues. Germline trimming cut 2 bases from V and 2 bases from J; bases unmatched to any gene: 6. Germline CDR1 is MNHEY and CDR2 is SVGEGT.

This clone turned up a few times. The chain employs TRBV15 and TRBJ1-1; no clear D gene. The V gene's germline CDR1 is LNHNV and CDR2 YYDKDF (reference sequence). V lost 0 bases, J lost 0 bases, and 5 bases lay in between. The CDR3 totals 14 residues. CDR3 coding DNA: TGTGCCACCAGCAGAGACAGTATGAACACTGAAGCTTTCTTT. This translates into CATSRDSMNTEAFF.

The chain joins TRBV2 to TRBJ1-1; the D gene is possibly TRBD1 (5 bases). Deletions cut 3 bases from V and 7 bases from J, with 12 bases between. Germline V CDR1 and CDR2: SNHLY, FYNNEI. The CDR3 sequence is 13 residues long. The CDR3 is CASSEETALEAFF. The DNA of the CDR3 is TGTGCCAGCAGTGAGGAGACAGCACTTGAAGCTTTCTTT.

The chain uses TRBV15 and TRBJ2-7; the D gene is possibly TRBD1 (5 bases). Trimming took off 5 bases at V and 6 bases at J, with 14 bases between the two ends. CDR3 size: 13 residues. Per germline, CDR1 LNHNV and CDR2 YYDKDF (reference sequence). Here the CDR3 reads CATSGSGFSEQYF. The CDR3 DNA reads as TGTGCCACCAGCGGATCAGGGTTCTCCGAGCAGTACTTC.

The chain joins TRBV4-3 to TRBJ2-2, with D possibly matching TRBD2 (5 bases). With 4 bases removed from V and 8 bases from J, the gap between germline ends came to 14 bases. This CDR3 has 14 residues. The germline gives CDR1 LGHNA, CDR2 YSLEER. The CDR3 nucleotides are TGCGCCAGCAGCCCTAGAGTAGCGTCTGGGGAGCTGTTTTTT. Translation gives CASSPRVASGELFF.

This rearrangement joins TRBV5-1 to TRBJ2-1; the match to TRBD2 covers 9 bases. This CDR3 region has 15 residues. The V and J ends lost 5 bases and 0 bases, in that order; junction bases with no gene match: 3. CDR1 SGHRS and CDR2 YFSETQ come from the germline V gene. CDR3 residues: CASRKAGGSYNEQFF. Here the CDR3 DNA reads TGCGCCAGCAGGAAAGCGGGGGGCTCCTACAATGAGCAGTTCTTC.

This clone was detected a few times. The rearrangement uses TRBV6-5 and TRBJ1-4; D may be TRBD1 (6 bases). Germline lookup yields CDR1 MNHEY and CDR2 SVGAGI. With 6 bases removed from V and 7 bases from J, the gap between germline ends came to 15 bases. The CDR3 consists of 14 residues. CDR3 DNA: TGTGCCAGCAGGGATGGACAGACTGGTGAAAAACTGTTTTTT. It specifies CASRDGQTGEKLFF.

CDR3 DNA: TGCGCCAGCAGCCAAGGGGGGCCTAGGAATGAGCAGTTCTTC. This sequence encodes CASSQGGPRNEQFF. The chain couples TRBV4-3 to TRBJ2-1, with a tentative D call TRBD1 (6 bases). The V and J ends lost 1 base and 7 bases respectively, with 11 bases between them. Germline loops: CDR1 LGHNA, CDR2 YSLEER. This CDR3 spans 14 amino acids.

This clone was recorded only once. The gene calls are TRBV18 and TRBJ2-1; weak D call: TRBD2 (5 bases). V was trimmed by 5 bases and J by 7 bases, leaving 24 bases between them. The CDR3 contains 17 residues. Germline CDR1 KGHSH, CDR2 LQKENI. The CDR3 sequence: CASSETAGLRAYNEQFF. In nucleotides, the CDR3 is TGTGCCAGCTCAGAGACGGCCGGGTTGAGGGCATATAATGAGCAGTTCTTC.

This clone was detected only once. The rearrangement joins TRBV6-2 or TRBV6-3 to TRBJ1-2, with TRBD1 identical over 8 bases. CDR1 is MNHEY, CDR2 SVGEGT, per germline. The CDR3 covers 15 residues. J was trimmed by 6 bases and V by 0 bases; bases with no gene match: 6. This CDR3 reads CASSYSWTGYNGYTF. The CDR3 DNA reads TGTGCCAGCAGTTACTCATGGACAGGGTATAATGGCTACACCTTC.

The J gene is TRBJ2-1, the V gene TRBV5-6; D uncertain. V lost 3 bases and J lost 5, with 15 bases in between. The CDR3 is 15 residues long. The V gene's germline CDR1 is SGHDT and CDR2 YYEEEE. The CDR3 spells CASSYGPTNDNEQFF. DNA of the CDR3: TGTGCCAGCAGCTATGGCCCCACAAATGACAATGAGCAGTTCTTC.